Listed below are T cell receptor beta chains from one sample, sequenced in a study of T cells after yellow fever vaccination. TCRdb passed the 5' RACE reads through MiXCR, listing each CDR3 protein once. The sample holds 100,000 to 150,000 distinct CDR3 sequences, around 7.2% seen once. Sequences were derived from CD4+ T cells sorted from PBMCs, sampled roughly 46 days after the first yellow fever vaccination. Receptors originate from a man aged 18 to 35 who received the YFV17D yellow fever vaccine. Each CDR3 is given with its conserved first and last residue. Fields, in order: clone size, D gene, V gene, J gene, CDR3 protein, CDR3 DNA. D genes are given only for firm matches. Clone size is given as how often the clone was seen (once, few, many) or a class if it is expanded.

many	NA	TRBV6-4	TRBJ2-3	CASSAGHTDTQYF	TGTGCCAGCAGTGCGGGCCACACAGATACGCAGTATTTT
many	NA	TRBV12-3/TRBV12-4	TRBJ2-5	CASSLGRHQETQYF	TGTGCCAGCAGCCTGGGACGGCACCAAGAGACCCAGTACTTC
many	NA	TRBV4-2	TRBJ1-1	CASSPSLANTEAFF	TGTGCCAGCAGCCCGAGTTTGGCGAACACTGAAGCTTTCTTT
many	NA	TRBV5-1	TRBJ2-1	CASSLADLRYNEQFF	TGCGCCAGCAGCTTGGCCGATCTTCGCTACAATGAGCAGTTCTTC
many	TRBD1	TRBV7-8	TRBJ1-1	CASSLNQGAGTVNTEAFF	TGTGCCAGCAGCTTAAATCAGGGGGCTGGTACTGTGAACACTGAAGCTTTCTTT
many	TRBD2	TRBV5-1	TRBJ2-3	CASSKGLAGFTDTQYF	TGCGCCAGCAGCAAGGGACTAGCGGGGTTCACAGATACGCAGTATTTT
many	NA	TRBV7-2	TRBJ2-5	CASTKYGGETQYF	TGTGCCAGCACCAAATACGGCGGGGAGACCCAGTACTTC
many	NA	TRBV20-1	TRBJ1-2	CSARESQGNYGYTF	TGCAGTGCTAGAGAGAGTCAGGGTAACTATGGCTACACCTTC
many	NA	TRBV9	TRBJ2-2	CASSVARNTGELFF	TGTGCCAGCAGCGTAGCCAGGAACACCGGGGAGCTGTTTTTT
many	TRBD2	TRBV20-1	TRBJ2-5	CSATGGGNQETQYF	TGCAGTGCTACCGGCGGGGGTAACCAAGAGACCCAGTACTTC
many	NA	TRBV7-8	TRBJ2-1	CASSLGQASYNEQFF	TGTGCCAGCAGCTTGGGTCAGGCCTCCTACAATGAGCAGTTCTTC
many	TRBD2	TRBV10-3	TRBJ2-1	CAIRQGLAGNNEQFF	TGTGCCATCAGACAGGGACTAGCGGGGAACAATGAGCAGTTCTTC
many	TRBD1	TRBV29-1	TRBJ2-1	CSVEGGTGRIPYNEQFF	TGCAGCGTTGAAGGAGGGACAGGGAGGATTCCCTACAATGAGCAGTTCTTC
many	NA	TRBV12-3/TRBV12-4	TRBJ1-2	CASSPMGSYGYTF	TGTGCCAGCAGTCCCATGGGCAGCTATGGCTACACCTTC
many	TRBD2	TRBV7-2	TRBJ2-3	CASSLVGSGVLTDTQYF	TGTGCCAGCAGCTTAGTTGGTAGCGGGGTGCTCACAGATACGCAGTATTTT
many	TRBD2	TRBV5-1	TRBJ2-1	CASSSGLAGSSYNEQFF	TGCGCCAGCAGCTCGGGACTAGCGGGGAGCTCCTACAATGAGCAGTTCTTC
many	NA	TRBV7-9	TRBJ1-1	CASSQTGTEAFF	TGTGCCAGCAGCCAAACCGGGACAGAAGCTTTCTTT
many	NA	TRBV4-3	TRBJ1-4	CASSQDWAREKLFF	TGCGCCAGCAGCCAAGATTGGGCCAGGGAAAAACTGTTTTTT